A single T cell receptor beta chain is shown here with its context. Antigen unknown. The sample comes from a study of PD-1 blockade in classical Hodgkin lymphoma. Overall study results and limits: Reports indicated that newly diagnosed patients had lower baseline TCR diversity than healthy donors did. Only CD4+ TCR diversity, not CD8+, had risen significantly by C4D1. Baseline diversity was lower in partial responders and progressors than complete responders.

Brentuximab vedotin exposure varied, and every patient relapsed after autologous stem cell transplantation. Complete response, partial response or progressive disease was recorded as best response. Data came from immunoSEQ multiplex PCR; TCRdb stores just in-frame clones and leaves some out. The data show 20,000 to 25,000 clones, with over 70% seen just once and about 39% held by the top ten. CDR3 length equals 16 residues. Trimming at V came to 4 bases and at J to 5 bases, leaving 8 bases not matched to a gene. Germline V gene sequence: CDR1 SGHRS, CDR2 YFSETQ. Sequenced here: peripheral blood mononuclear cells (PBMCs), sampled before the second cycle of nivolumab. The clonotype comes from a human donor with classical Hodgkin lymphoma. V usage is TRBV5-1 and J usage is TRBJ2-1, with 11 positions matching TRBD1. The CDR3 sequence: CASSHRDRGAHNEQFF. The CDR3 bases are TGCGCCAGCAGCCATCGGGACAGGGGGGCGCACAATGAGCAGTTCTTC.